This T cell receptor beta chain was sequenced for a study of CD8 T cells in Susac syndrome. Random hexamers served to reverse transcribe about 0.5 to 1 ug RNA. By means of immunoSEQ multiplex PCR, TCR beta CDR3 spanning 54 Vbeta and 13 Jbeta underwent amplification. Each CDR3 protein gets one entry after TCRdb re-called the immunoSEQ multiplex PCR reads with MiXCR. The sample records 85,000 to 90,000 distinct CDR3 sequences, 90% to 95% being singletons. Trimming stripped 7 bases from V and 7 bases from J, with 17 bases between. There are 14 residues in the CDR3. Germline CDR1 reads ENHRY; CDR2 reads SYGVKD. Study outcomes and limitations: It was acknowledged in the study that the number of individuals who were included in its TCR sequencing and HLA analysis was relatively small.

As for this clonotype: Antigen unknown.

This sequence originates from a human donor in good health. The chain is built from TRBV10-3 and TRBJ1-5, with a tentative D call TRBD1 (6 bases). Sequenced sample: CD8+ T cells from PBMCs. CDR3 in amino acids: CAIIGQHGGQPQHF. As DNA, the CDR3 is TGTGCCATCATAGGACAGCACGGAGGGCAGCCCCAGCATTTT.